This T cell receptor beta chain was recovered during a study of blood T cell repertoires in COVID-19. Authors' methods: Amplification of reference gene primers provided the estimated nucleated cell counts. Using immunoSEQ multiplex PCR, the repertoire was profiled, and TCRdb retains in-frame clones only, with some absent. V and J calls and clone size are as listed in that table; D and trimming were resolved from the DNA. Among over 250,000 clones listed, 88% were seen once. V gave up 6 bases and J gave up 4 bases; unmatched junction bases: 5. The germline CDR1 and CDR2 sequences are MNHEY and SVGEGT. The CDR3 length is 13 residues.

Sequencing used peripheral blood. This chain links TRBV6-2 or TRBV6-3 with TRBJ1-1; 7 positions agree with TRBD1. The TCR originated in a woman aged 25 to 39 with acute or convalescent COVID-19. CDR3 in DNA: TGTGCCAGCAGCCCGACAGGGCTCACTGAAGCTTTCTTT. Encoded protein: CASSPTGLTEAFF.